These 21 T cell receptor beta chains were all obtained from the same sample, sequenced in a study of shared clonotypes between healthy human individuals. The method was immunoSEQ multiplex PCR; TCRdb's version includes in-frame clones alone and lacks a portion of them. The sample lists under 1 million clones, 80% to 95% occurring once. CD45RO-negative CD8 cells positively selected for CCR7 made up the naive population, which excluded terminally differentiated effector memory CD45RA+ cells. The sequencing sample was made of naive CD8+ T cells sorted from blood. The receptor source for this set is a man in his thirties or forties in good health.

This rearrangement joins TRBV7-9 to TRBJ1-5, with D hard to call. Trimming pared 1 base from V and 9 bases from J, leaving 10 bases between. The germline CDR1 and CDR2 sequences are SEHNR and FQNEAQ (reference sequence). The CDR3 loop spans 13 amino acids. The CDR3, as DNA: TGTGCCAGCAGCTTAGTGGTTGGTCCGCCCCAGCATTTT. Translated: CASSLVVGPPQHF.

The rearrangement links TRBV19 to TRBJ2-1; 10 nucleotides align to TRBD2. The CDR3 is 19 amino acids. V dropped 4 bases and J dropped 0; count of bases not matched to a gene: 12. Germline V gene data show CDR1 as LNHDA and CDR2 as SQIVND (reference sequence). In nucleotides, the CDR3 is TGTGCCAGTAGTACCCCCCTGAGTAGCGGGAGGAGCTCCTACAATGAGCAGTTCTTC. Protein: CASSTPLSSGRSSYNEQFF.

This clone was counted a single time. This chain joins TRBV28 and TRBJ2-1, with D possibly being TRBD2 (6 bases). Deletions cut 2 bases from V and 3 bases from J, with 11 bases between. Germline V lookup: CDR1 MDHEN, CDR2 SYDVKM. This CDR3 spans 15 amino acids. CDR3 residues: CASSLRRDLYNEQFF. DNA of the CDR3: TGTGCCAGCAGTTTAAGGCGGGACCTCTACAATGAGCAGTTCTTC. Full variable domain (rest looked up from reference TRBV28 and TRBJ2-1): DVKVTQSSRYLVKRTGEKVFLECVQDMDHENMFWYRQDPGLGLRLIYFSYDVKMKEKGDIPEGYSVSREKKERFSLILESASTNQTSMYLCASSLRRDLYNEQFFGPGTRLTVL.

J is TRBJ2-1 and V is TRBV29-1; 11 bases map to TRBD2. The CDR3 is made up of 14 amino acids. V was pared by 6 bases and J by 8 bases, with 9 bases of the junction left unmatched. Per the germline V gene, CDR1 is SQVTM and CDR2 is ANQGSEA. This chain's CDR3 is CSVVAGGPLDEQFF. The CDR3 DNA sequence: TGCAGCGTCGTAGCGGGAGGGCCCTTGGATGAGCAGTTCTTC.

V usage is TRBV14 and J usage is TRBJ1-2; D is ambiguous. This CDR3 is built from 16 residues. CDR1 is SGHDN, CDR2 FVKESK, per germline. V dropped 1 base and J dropped 8 bases, with 20 bases sitting between them. CDR3 residues: CASSQVSSGREGGYTF. The CDR3 DNA is TGTGCCAGCAGCCAAGTCTCGAGTGGGAGGGAGGGCGGCTACACCTTC. The full variable domain, its missing parts supplied by reference TRBV14 and TRBJ1-2, is EAGVTQFPSHSVIEKGQTVTLRCDPISGHDNLYWYRRVMGKEIKFLLHFVKESKQDESGMPNNRFLAERTGGTYSTLKVQPAELEDSGVYFCASSQVSSGREGGYTFGSGTRLTVV.

The CDR3 protein is CASAFDRANIQYF. As DNA, the CDR3 is TGTGCCAGCGCCTTCGACAGGGCAAACATTCAGTACTTC. This rearrangement joins TRBV27 to TRBJ2-4, with 7 bases fitting TRBD1. V trimming: 8 bases; J trimming: 6 bases; junction bases outside the gene matches: 7. The CDR3 extends over 13 amino acids. Germline values: CDR1 MNHEY, CDR2 SMNVEV (reference sequence).

The CDR3 loop reads CASSEPTTRTYEQYF. CDR3 sequence (DNA): TGTGCCAGCAGTGAACCGACAACACGAACCTACGAGCAGTACTTC. The chain is built from TRBV25-1 and TRBJ2-7; D ambiguous. V gave up 2 bases and J gave up 2 bases, with 13 bases separating them. The CDR3 contains 15 residues. Germline lookup yields CDR1 MGHDK and CDR2 SYGVNS.

The chain recombines TRBV19 with TRBJ2-1, with 9 positions matching TRBD2. The V and J ends lost 7 bases and 9 bases, in that order; junction bases with no gene match: 16. CDR1 and CDR2 (germline): LNHDA, SQIVND (reference sequence). The CDR3 consists of 16 residues. The CDR3 coding sequence is TGTGCCAGTAACATCGGGGCAGGGACTAGCACCGGTGAGCAGTTCTTC. It encodes CASNIGAGTSTGEQFF.

This clone appeared once. The gene calls are TRBV10-3 and TRBJ2-7; D may be TRBD2 (6 bases). Germline CDR1 and CDR2: ENHRY and SYGVKD. This CDR3 has 14 residues. Trimming cost V 0 bases and J 3 bases, with 9 bases left between them. The CDR3 DNA sequence: TGTGCCATCAGTGAGTCCGGGAGAAACTACGAGCAGTACTTC. Translation gives CAISESGRNYEQYF.

This chain joins TRBV6-5 and TRBJ1-5; D remains ambiguous. V lost 6 bases and J 4 bases, leaving 10 bases between the germline ends. The CDR3 covers 13 residues. Germline-derived CDR1 and CDR2 are MNHEY and SVGAGI. CDR3 bases: TGTGCCAGCAGCCTCGGCCCAAATCAGCCCCAGCATTTT. This codes for CASSLGPNQPQHF.

The V call is TRBV27, the J call TRBJ2-2; 10 bases map to TRBD2. The CDR3 consists of 16 residues. With V trimmed by 5 bases and J by 6 bases, 9 bases remained unmatched. Germline values: CDR1 MNHEY, CDR2 SMNVEV (reference sequence). This CDR3 reads CASSTAGTSAPGELFF. The CDR3 bases are TGTGCCAGCAGTACGGCCGGGACTAGCGCGCCCGGGGAGCTGTTTTTT.

The V gene is TRBV10-1, the J gene TRBJ2-7; 7 positions match TRBD2. J gave up 2 bases and V 5 bases, and 6 bases lay outside the gene matches. Looked up from germline, CDR1 is WNHNN and CDR2 is SYGVQD (reference sequence). The CDR3 totals 14 residues. The chain's CDR3 is CASSPAGRPYEQYF. CDR3 DNA sequence: TGCGCCAGCAGTCCGGCCGGGAGGCCCTACGAGCAGTACTTC.

The V call is TRBV4-1, the J call TRBJ2-3, with D tentatively TRBD2 (6 bases). Trimming pared 3 bases from V and 3 bases from J, leaving 7 bases between. CDR1 is MGHRA and CDR2 is YSYEKL in the germline V gene. This CDR3 region has 13 residues. CDR3 sequence (DNA): TGCGCCAGCAGCCACGGACTAACAGATACGCAGTATTTT. Protein: CASSHGLTDTQYF.

This chain links TRBV2 with TRBJ2-1; D remains unclear. The CDR3 loop spans 14 amino acids. Trimming removed 6 bases from V and 0 bases from J, with 9 bases in between. Germline V CDR1 and CDR2: SNHLY, FYNNEI. The CDR3 protein is CASRGKGSYNEQFF. CDR3 DNA sequence: TGTGCCAGCAGAGGAAAGGGCTCCTACAATGAGCAGTTCTTC.

This clone has more than one count but fewer than ten. The chain is built from TRBV28 and TRBJ2-1; no firm D call. Trimming cost V 3 bases and J 4 bases, with 10 bases left between them. The germline gives CDR1 MDHEN, CDR2 SYDVKM. The CDR3 is made up of 14 amino acids. The CDR3 reads CASSFPGPYNEQFF. The CDR3 nucleotides read TGTGCCAGCAGTTTTCCCGGGCCATACAATGAGCAGTTCTTC.

The V and J genes are TRBV14 and TRBJ2-7; D possibly corresponds to TRBD2 (7 bases). Germline V gene sequence: CDR1 SGHDN, CDR2 FVKESK. The V and J ends lost 2 bases and 2 bases respectively, with 10 bases between them. This CDR3 region has 14 residues. In DNA, the CDR3 is TGTGCCAGCAGCCAACGGGGGGACACCTACGAGCAGTACTTC. Its translation: CASSQRGDTYEQYF.

This rearrangement joins TRBV4-2 to TRBJ2-3, with 8 bases fitting TRBD2. Trimming at V came to 5 bases and at J to 6 bases, leaving 4 bases not matched to a gene. CDR3 length: 13 amino acids. Germline V gene sequence: CDR1 LGHNA, CDR2 YNFKEQ. CDR3 coding DNA: TGTGCCAGCAGCTCCCGACTAGCGGATACGCAGTATTTT. Protein: CASSSRLADTQYF.

The chain carries TRBV5-1 and TRBJ1-2, with 9 bases matching TRBD1. The CDR3 loop spans 15 amino acids. Per the germline V gene, CDR1 is SGHRS and CDR2 is YFSETQ. The V segment lost 4 bases and the J segment 3 bases; nucleotides outside the gene matches: 7. Here the CDR3 DNA reads TGCGCCAGCAGCCAGGGACAGGGCCTTTACTATGGCTACACCTTC. Its translation: CASSQGQGLYYGYTF.

J is TRBJ1-1 and V is TRBV9; TRBD1 agrees at 9 bases. J gave up 3 bases and V 0 bases, and 6 bases lay outside the gene matches. This CDR3 is built from 16 residues. The V gene's germline CDR1 is SGDLS and CDR2 YYNGEE. The CDR3 loop is CASSVVGGTGHTEAFF. The CDR3 nucleotides read TGTGCCAGCAGCGTAGTAGGAGGGACAGGGCACACTGAAGCTTTCTTT.

The chain links TRBV29-1 to TRBJ2-1; D might be TRBD2 (5 bases). The ends were cut back, 6 bases at V and 5 bases at J, with 17 bases in the middle. Germline CDR1 reads SQVTM; CDR2 reads ANQGSEA. The CDR3 length is 14 residues. CDR3 protein: CSVAQGRTNNEQFF. The CDR3 DNA reads TGCAGCGTCGCGCAAGGGAGAACGAACAATGAGCAGTTCTTC.

This clone was counted once. The chain recombines TRBV2 with TRBJ2-4; D is undetermined. The germline CDR1 and CDR2 sequences are SNHLY and FYNNEI. The CDR3 consists of 14 residues. Trimming left V 1 base short and J 0 bases short, with 4 bases between. The CDR3 DNA sequence: TGTGCCAGCAGTGAAGAGTTAGCCAAAAACATTCAGTACTTC. Its translation: CASSEELAKNIQYF.